This T cell receptor (beta chain) emerged from a study of CD4 and CD8 cells across lung adenocarcinoma regions. Localized lung adenocarcinoma, a non-small cell lung cancer, affected the donors. TCRdb re-called the PCR reads through MiXCR, storing one row per CDR3 protein. The sample has about 9,200 distinct CDR3 sequences, 35% to 55% seen once. This CDR3 spans 15 amino acids. Germline CDR1 is MNHNS and CDR2 is SASEGT. Sequenced input: CD8+ T cells from the margin of a lung tumor. This receptor was taken from a male donor with lung adenocarcinoma. The CD4 and CD8 labels of this study may be unreliable. This chain joins TRBV6-1 and TRBJ2-4, with 7 bases matching TRBD2. The tail of the sequence fits TRBJ2-3 better, so the J call may be wrong. CDR3 DNA: TGTGCCAGCCAAGCGGGATCCTGGGGGAAAAACATGCAGTATTTT. It yields the protein CASQAGSWGKNMQYF.